Listed here is a single T cell receptor beta chain. The antigen remains unidentified. This CDR3 comprises 13 residues. Germline lookup yields CDR1 MNHEY and CDR2 SVGAGI. V was clipped by 2 bases and J by 2 bases, with 6 bases between them. Time point defined: pre-treatment sample, taken before nivolumab and TIL therapy. Pleural nodules or supraclavicular lymph nodes made up most of the excised metastases sampled. Stage 4 NSCLC adults joined between October 2017 and January 2020. This specimen comes from a study of TIL therapy for anti-PD-1-resistant metastatic lung cancer. Points from the study as a whole: Patients were highly selected, enriched for treatment-naive, never-smoker and oncogene-addicted cases. Many TIL product clones were absent from baseline tumor, suggesting clonal contraction.

Sequencing used immunoSEQ v3. TCRdb keeps only in-frame clones here, not all; method: immunoSEQ multiplex PCR. The sample has over 10,000 clones; around 69% are singletons. The receptor was isolated from a woman aged 30 to 85 with non-small cell lung cancer. The sequenced sample was tumor tissue, obtained at baseline. The chain couples TRBV6-5 to TRBJ1-1; D gene uncertain. CDR3: CASSYRDNTEAFF. The CDR3 DNA follows: TGTGCCAGCAGTTACAGGGATAACACTGAAGCTTTCTTT.